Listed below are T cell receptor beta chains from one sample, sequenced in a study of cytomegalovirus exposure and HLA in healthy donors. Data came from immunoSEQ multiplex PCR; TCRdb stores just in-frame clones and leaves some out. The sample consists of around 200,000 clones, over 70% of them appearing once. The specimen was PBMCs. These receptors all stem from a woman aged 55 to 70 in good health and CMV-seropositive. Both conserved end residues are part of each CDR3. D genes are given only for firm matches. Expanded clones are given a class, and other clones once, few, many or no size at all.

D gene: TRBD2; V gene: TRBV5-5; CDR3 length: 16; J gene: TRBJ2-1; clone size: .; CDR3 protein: CASSLEGLAGSGEQFF; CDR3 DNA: TGTGCCAGCAGCTTGGAGGGACTAGCGGGATCGGGGGAGCAGTTCTTC
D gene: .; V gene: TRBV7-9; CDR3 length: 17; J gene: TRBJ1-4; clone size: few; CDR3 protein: CASSLGTDGRANEKLFF; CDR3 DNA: TGTGCCAGCAGCTTAGGTACCGACGGGAGGGCTAATGAAAAACTGTTTTTT
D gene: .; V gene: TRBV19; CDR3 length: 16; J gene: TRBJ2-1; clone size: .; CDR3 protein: CASSIPGRPYYNEQFF; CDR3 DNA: TGTGCCAGTAGTATTCCCGGCAGGCCCTACTACAATGAGCAGTTCTTC
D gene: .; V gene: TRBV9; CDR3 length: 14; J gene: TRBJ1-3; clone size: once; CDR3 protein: CASTPYFSGNTIYF; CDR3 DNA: TGTGCCAGCACCCCTTACTTCTCTGGAAACACCATATATTTT
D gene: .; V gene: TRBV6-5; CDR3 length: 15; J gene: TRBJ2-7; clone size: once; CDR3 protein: CASSSRGGWNYEQYF; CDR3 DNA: TGTGCCAGCAGCTCCCGCGGAGGATGGAACTACGAGCAGTACTTC
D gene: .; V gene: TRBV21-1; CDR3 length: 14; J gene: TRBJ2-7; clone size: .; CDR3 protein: CASSKAGRAYEQYF; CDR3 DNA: TGTGCCAGCAGCAAAGCGGGCAGAGCCTACGAGCAGTACTTC
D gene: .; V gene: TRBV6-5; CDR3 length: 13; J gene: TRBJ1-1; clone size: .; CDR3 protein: CASRPSGDTEAFF; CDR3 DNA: TGTGCCAGCAGACCCTCCGGGGACACTGAAGCTTTCTTT
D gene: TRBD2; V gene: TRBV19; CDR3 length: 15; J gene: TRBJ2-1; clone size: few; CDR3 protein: CASRAGTRSDNEQFF; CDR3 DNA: TGTGCCAGTAGAGCCGGGACTAGGTCCGACAATGAGCAGTTCTTC
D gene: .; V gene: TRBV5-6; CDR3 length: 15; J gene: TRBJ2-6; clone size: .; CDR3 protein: CASSLGQSGANVLTF; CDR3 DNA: TGTGCCAGCAGCCTGGGACAATCTGGGGCCAACGTCCTGACTTTC
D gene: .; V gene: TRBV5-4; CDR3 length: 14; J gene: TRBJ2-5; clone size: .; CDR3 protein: CASSWTTTQETQYF; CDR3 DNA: TGTGCCAGCAGCTGGACAACGACCCAAGAGACCCAGTACTTC
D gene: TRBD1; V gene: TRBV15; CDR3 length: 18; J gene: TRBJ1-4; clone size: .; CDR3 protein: CATSRDRGRSLSNEKLFF; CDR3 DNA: TGTGCCACCAGCAGGGACAGGGGGAGATCTCTTTCAAATGAAAAACTGTTTTTT
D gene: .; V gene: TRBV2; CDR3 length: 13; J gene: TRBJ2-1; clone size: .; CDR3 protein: CASSARDSGEQFF; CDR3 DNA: TGTGCCAGCAGTGCCCGGGACTCGGGGGAGCAGTTCTTC
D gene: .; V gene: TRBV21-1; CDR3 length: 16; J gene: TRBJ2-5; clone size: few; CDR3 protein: CASPRVASGGVETQYF; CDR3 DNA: TGTGCCAGCCCCAGGGTAGCTAGCGGGGGGGTGGAGACCCAGTACTTC
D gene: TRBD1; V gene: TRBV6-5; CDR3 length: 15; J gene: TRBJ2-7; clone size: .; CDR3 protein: CASSRGQGASYEQYF; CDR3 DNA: TGTGCCAGCAGTCGCGGACAGGGGGCATCCTACGAGCAGTACTTC
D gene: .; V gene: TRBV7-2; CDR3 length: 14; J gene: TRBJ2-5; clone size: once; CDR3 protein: CASSSQGTGETQYF; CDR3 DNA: TGTGCCAGCAGCTCGCAGGGGACCGGGGAGACCCAGTACTTC
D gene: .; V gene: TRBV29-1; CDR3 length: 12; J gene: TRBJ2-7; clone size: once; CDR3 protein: CSVEGQGYEQYF; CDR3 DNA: TGCAGCGTTGAAGGTCAGGGCTACGAGCAGTACTTC
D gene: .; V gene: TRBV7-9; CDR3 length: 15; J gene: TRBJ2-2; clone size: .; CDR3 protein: CASSLAGSRTGELFF; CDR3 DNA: TGTGCCAGCAGCTTAGCGGGGAGTAGAACCGGGGAGCTGTTTTTT
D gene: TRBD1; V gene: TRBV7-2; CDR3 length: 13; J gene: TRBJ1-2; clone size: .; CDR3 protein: CASSIQQGTGYTF; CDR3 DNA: TGTGCCAGCAGCATCCAACAGGGGACGGGCTACACCTTC